This T cell receptor beta chain was sequenced during a study of blood T cell repertoires in COVID-19. Overall study: PBMCs, B-cell-depleted T cells, or T cells provided the cDNA or gDNA that made up the material.

The V and J ends lost 6 bases and 7 bases, in that order; junction bases with no gene match: 2. The CDR3 covers 12 residues. Libraries were prepared by immunoSEQ multiplex PCR; TCRdb keeps only in-frame clonotypes and omits some of them. Found here are about 160,000 clones, more than 65% of them singletons; the top ten hold 8% to 8.5%. The J gene is TRBJ2-3, the V gene TRBV12-3 or TRBV12-4; TRBD2 agrees at 9 bases. The clonotype comes from a woman aged 55-70 years with COVID-19, enrolled during active disease. Sample: peripheral blood. The CDR3, as DNA: TGTGCCAGCAGCAGCGGGGGGTATACGCAGTATTTT. This gives the protein CASSSGGYTQYF.